The T cell receptor beta chain under discussion was sequenced for a study of response to subunit inactivated influenza vaccine. V lost 3 bases and J 0 bases, leaving 11 bases between the germline ends. The CDR3 runs to 15 residues. TCRdb itself ran the RT-PCR reads through MiXCR, one entry per CDR3 protein. The table lists 650,000 to 800,000 distinct CDR3 sequences, about 18% of them singletons. Findings and caveats of the study: Authors suggested each seasonal flu vaccination may recruit only limited numbers of new T cells.

Notes on this clonotype: Antigen specificity is unknown.

The chain is built from TRBV12-3 or TRBV12-4 and TRBJ1-2; D is uncertain. The TCR was taken from a man aged 45-65 years who received an inactivated influenza vaccine. Sequencing was performed on PBMCs from blood, taken 4 to 6 days after vaccination. CDR3 sequence reads: CASSLGPASNYGYTF. The CDR3 nucleotides read TGTGCCAGCAGTTTGGGTCCGGCTTCTAACTATGGCTACACCTTC.